This TCR beta chain was sequenced during a study of shared clonotypes between healthy human individuals (dated by TCRdb to the early 2020s). The study in broad terms: A few men and two women, aged 18 to 49 years, made up the cohort. Per donor, leukapheresis produced somewhere between about 0.94 and 9 billion PBMCs. The study deeply sequenced blood TCR repertoires of several healthy adults to estimate repertoire size and the extent of clonotype sharing between individuals. To increase sequencing depth and limit assay-specific biases, different laboratories used diverse techniques to prepare libraries and sequence TCR repertoires. For each donor, CD4 naive and CD4 memory were each given three plates, CD8 naive was given two plates, and CD8 memory was given one plate.

TCR CDR3 regions were amplified from genomic DNA by multiplex PCR using the deep immunoSEQ assay. Extracted genomic DNA from each cell subset was spread evenly across all wells of several immunoSEQ 96-well plates, with each plate serving as a replicate. For sorted subsets, approximately 0.2 ug of genomic DNA, equivalent to around 30,000 T cell genomes, went into each replicate PCR. Purified libraries were quantified with a Qubit 3.0 fluorometer, sized on a Bioanalyzer 2100, and re-quantified with the KAPA Library Quantification kit. Every immunoSEQ 96-well plate was sequenced on a separate single-read 150-cycle Illumina NextSeq 550 flow cell. Concerning the study's data processing: Because the immunoSEQ output included only junctional sequences and no quality scores, the filtering could not be the same as the filtering used for full-length reads. To assign V/J genes and CDR3, sequences were annotated against IMGT germline references using PyIR, a Python wrapper for IgBLAST v1.9. Reads were removed for weak V/J assignments (E-value above 1e-6), missing CDR3, stop codons, out-of-frame junctions, or ambiguous translated residues. A V3J clonotype was defined by an identical inferred V gene, J gene, and CDR3 amino acid sequence. Percentage overlap between repertoires was computed as shared unique clonotypes divided by the size of the smaller repertoire. RTK rarefaction, the Chao1 estimator, and Recon v2.1 estimates of unobserved clonotypes were used to assess repertoire richness. OLGA was used to compute generation probabilities for all TCRbeta clonotypes that the gDNA method yielded from a handful of donors. Sourced from immuneACCESS, this table was stored by TCRdb with only in-frame sequences that have V and J called. A share of the clones is absent; for the studies checked, an unresolved V gene accounts for under half, and the remainder has no known explanation. The DNA gave D and trimming, while V, J and clone size come from that table. Present in this sample are nearly 1 million clones, 60% to 85% of which were seen just once. The ten largest account for about 1.5% of the sample.

The CDR3 holds 16 amino acids from the cysteine to the phenylalanine. Only the CDR3 region is kept as DNA, spanning 48 bases read in frame from base 1. In the germline V gene (reference sequence), CDR1 corresponds to MNHNY and CDR2 to SVGAGI. Deletion took 0 bases off V and 0 bases off J, with a span of 9 bases between the germline ends. As to this clone: Its target antigen remains unknown. Per-base quality was not reported, and no clone a single base away is much larger than it.

Broader findings and caveats from the paper: Across a few donors, around 5% of naive CD4, roughly 3.5% of naive CD8, 2.3% of memory CD4, and 0.4% of memory CD8 clonotypes were shared. Rarefaction of sorted-subset datasets indicated incomplete sequencing despite the large sequencing depth. Based on pairwise subsampling, the degree of clonotype sharing among donors was expected to be affected by sequencing depth. Sampling was restricted to blood, and TCR repertoires in tissues likely differ from the TCR repertoires found in blood. Larger estimated clonotype richness was generally found for naive subsets than for memory subsets. Higher generation probabilities were observed for clonotypes shared by all four sorted-subset donors than for non-shared clonotypes. The small number of donors limited the genetic and exposure-history diversity represented.

Healthy HIV-negative adults with no recently reported acute infections or vaccinations were included as donors. Every donor was a Caucasian adult residing in Nashville, Tennessee, USA. CD4+ T cells were enriched by magnetic negative selection, after which naive cells were positively selected on CD45RA and the negative fraction was taken as the memory subset. Blood was obtained by leukapheresis, after which PBMCs were separated by Ficoll-Histopaque density gradient centrifugation and cryopreserved in liquid nitrogen vapor phase. Analytical flow cytometry was used to check the purity and quantity of every magnetically sorted T cell population. Genomic DNA was isolated from every sorted fraction and measured by UV absorbance on a Nanodrop 2000c.

The sequence is built from TRBV6-6 and TRBJ1-3, with the D gene not confidently named. Sample: memory CD4+ T cells sorted from blood. The cell subset or site label on this specimen signifies: CD45RA-negative fraction. The clonotype was recovered from a man aged 18 to 29 in good health. The sequenced DNA is TGTGCCAGCAGTTACTCGATAGGGAGCTCTGGAAACACCATATATTTT. It specifies CASSYSIGSSGNTIYF.